A single sample gave rise to the 22 T cell receptor beta chains below, sequenced in a study of T-cell memory formation after mild COVID-19. TCRdb used MiXCR to reprocess the 5' RACE reads, holding one entry per CDR3 protein. The sample includes about 560,000 distinct CDR3 sequences, 17% of them seen just once. The sequencing sample was made of PBMCs or a T cell subset sorted from them (not recorded which). The receptor source for this set is an adult woman who had mild COVID-19 (a few samples of this study predate the infection). Cell type and time point are not known.

Only a few counts were recorded for this clonotype. The CDR3 reads CATSRVARVNTEAFF. The CDR3 nucleotides are TGTGCCACCAGCAGGGTAGCCAGGGTGAACACTGAAGCTTTCTTT. The chain is built from TRBV15 and TRBJ1-1; tentative D call: TRBD1 (5 bases). Per germline, CDR1 LNHNV and CDR2 YYDKDF (reference sequence). CDR3 length: 15 residues. V lost 3 bases, J lost 0 bases, and 11 bases lay in between.

The CDR3 bases are TGCAGCGCCCAGGACATCCTTACCTACGAGCAGTACTTC. This encodes CSAQDILTYEQYF. The rearrangement uses TRBV29-1 and TRBJ2-7; a weak D match, TRBD1 (5 bases). The CDR3 sequence is 13 residues long. Trimming removed 7 bases from V and 2 bases from J, with 15 bases in between. The germline gives CDR1 SQVTM, CDR2 ANQGSEA.

The V call is TRBV7-3, the J call TRBJ1-1; the D gene is possibly TRBD1 (5 bases). V was trimmed by 5 bases and J by 2 bases, leaving 12 bases between them. The CDR3 has 14 residues. Germline V lookup: CDR1 SGHTA, CDR2 FQGTGA. The CDR3 reads CASSTGGANTEAFF. In DNA form, the CDR3 reads TGTGCCAGCAGCACAGGTGGGGCAAACACTGAAGCTTTCTTT. Combining the CDR3 with reference TRBV7-3 and TRBJ1-1 gives the whole variable domain GAGVSQTPSNKVTEKGKYVELRCDPISGHTALYWYRQSLGQGPEFLIYFQGTGAADDSGLPNDRFFAVRPEGSVSTLKIQRTERGDSAVYLCASSTGGANTEAFFGQGTRLTVV.

The chain has TRBV3-1 and TRBJ1-1; D gene uncertain. Germline V gene lookup returns CDR1 LGHDT and CDR2 YNNKEL (reference sequence). V gave up 0 bases and J gave up 3 bases, with 8 bases separating them. The CDR3 is made up of 14 amino acids. The CDR3 DNA sequence: TGTGCCAGCAGCCAAGAGGATAGGTACACTGAAGCTTTCTTT. This translates into CASSQEDRYTEAFF.

This clonotype has only a few counts. The chain carries TRBV5-5 and TRBJ2-1, with a tentative D call TRBD1 (5 bases). Germline CDR1 and CDR2: SGHKS and YYEKEE (reference sequence). The CDR3 sequence is 11 residues long. Between the trimmed V and J ends, which lost 9 bases and 3 bases, there was a span of 7 bases. The CDR3 here is CATQDYNEQFF. The CDR3 nucleotides are TGTGCCACACAGGACTACAATGAGCAGTTCTTC.

The rearrangement uses TRBV28 and TRBJ2-6; D is ambiguous. CDR1 and CDR2 (germline): MDHEN, SYDVKM. The CDR3 totals 15 residues. Trimming took 7 bases from V and 0 from J, leaving 10 bases between them. The CDR3 coding sequence is TGTGCCAGCAAGAGACCCGGCTCTGGGGCCAACGTCCTGACTTTC. Translation: CASKRPGSGANVLTF. Drawing the rest from reference TRBV28 and TRBJ2-6, the complete variable domain is DVKVTQSSRYLVKRTGEKVFLECVQDMDHENMFWYRQDPGLGLRLIYFSYDVKMKEKGDIPEGYSVSREKKERFSLILESASTNQTSMYLCASKRPGSGANVLTFGAGSRLTVL.

This clonotype was seen a handful of times. The rearrangement joins TRBV7-9 to TRBJ1-6; D gene unclear. V was clipped by 4 bases and J by 8 bases, with 9 bases between them. Germline assignment: CDR1 SEHNR and CDR2 FQNEAQ (reference sequence). The CDR3 runs to 13 residues. This CDR3 is CASSSRSYSPLHF. In DNA form, the CDR3 reads TGTGCCAGCAGCTCCAGGAGCTATTCACCCCTCCACTTT.

This sequence joins TRBV5-1 and TRBJ1-1; D remains ambiguous. With 1 base removed from V and 3 bases from J, the gap between germline ends came to 7 bases. Germline values: CDR1 SGHRS, CDR2 YFSETQ. CDR3 length equals 13 residues. DNA of the CDR3: TGCGCCAGCAGCTTGAACCAGGACACTGAAGCTTTCTTT. Translating it yields CASSLNQDTEAFF.

The J gene is TRBJ2-5, the V gene TRBV2; D possibly uses TRBD1 or TRBD2 (5 bases each). In germline, CDR1 is SNHLY, CDR2 FYNNEI. Trimming shortened V by 3 bases and J by 6 bases, and 20 bases separated the two germline ends. This CDR3 spans 16 amino acids. The CDR3 DNA follows: TGTGCCAGCAGTGATCGGGGCGGAGGATACGCAAAGACCCAGTACTTC. Its protein is CASSDRGGGYAKTQYF.

Only a few counts were recorded for this clonotype. The J gene is TRBJ2-6, the V gene TRBV6-5; 7 nucleotides line up with TRBD2. The CDR3 spans 15 residues. Germline V gene lookup returns CDR1 MNHEY and CDR2 SVGAGI. The junction had 4 bases not matched to a gene; V was cut back by 6 bases and J by 2 bases. As DNA, the CDR3 is TGTGCCAGCAGGGGAGGGGTCGCTGGGGCCAACGTCCTGACTTTC. This gives the protein CASRGGVAGANVLTF.

This clonotype was detected a few times. This rearrangement joins TRBV20-1 to TRBJ1-1; no definite D call. The germline CDR1 and CDR2 sequences are DFQATT and SNEGSKA (reference sequence). The CDR3 runs to 14 residues. V lost 0 bases to trimming and J lost 0 bases, with 8 bases between them. The CDR3 here is CSARDRVLNTEAFF. CDR3 nucleotides: TGCAGTGCTAGAGATAGGGTACTGAACACTGAAGCTTTCTTT.

This clonotype was counted ten times or more. The chain is built from TRBV5-5 and TRBJ2-7; 12 nucleotides align to TRBD1. The CDR3 spans 14 residues. Germline CDR1 reads SGHKS; CDR2 reads YYEKEE (reference sequence). Trimming removed 4 bases from V and 6 bases from J; junction bases left unmatched: 5. The CDR3 region has the DNA TGTGCCAGCAGCCCCGGGACAGGGGGCCTCGAGCAGTACTTC. It specifies CASSPGTGGLEQYF. The variable domain in full, completed from reference TRBV5-5 and TRBJ2-7, reads DAGVTQSPTHLIKTRGQQVTLRCSPISGHKSVSWYQQVLGQGPQFIFQYYEKEERGRGNFPDRFSARQFPNYSSELNVNALLLGDSALYLCASSPGTGGLEQYFGPGTRLTVT.

V and J are TRBV10-3 and TRBJ2-1; TRBD1 matches 8 bases. The CDR3 is 16 residues long. V trimming: 4 bases; J trimming: 6 bases; junction bases outside the gene matches: 11. The germline CDR1 and CDR2 sequences are ENHRY and SYGVKD. The CDR3 reads CAISGAAGTGGNEQFF. As DNA, the CDR3 is TGTGCCATCAGTGGGGCCGCAGGGACAGGAGGCAATGAGCAGTTCTTC.

V gene TRBV7-9 combines with J gene TRBJ2-3; 8 nucleotides line up with TRBD1. CDR1 and CDR2 (germline): SEHNR, FQNEAQ (reference sequence). The junction had 8 bases not matched to a gene; V was cut back by 3 bases and J by 3 bases. This CDR3 comprises 16 residues. The CDR3 nucleotides are TGTGCCAGCAGCTTGCGGACAGGGTGGGTAACAGATACGCAGTATTTT. Its translation: CASSLRTGWVTDTQYF.

This clonotype turned up a few times. The V and J genes are TRBV12-3 or TRBV12-4 and TRBJ2-7, with D unclear. This CDR3 has 14 amino acids. V was trimmed by 5 bases and J by 3 bases, leaving 14 bases between them. CDR3 sequence reads: CASSAWALGYEQYF. In nucleotides, the CDR3 is TGTGCCAGCAGTGCCTGGGCTCTGGGCTACGAGCAGTACTTC.

The chain recombines TRBV5-1 with TRBJ2-7, with D tentatively TRBD1 (6 bases). CDR3 size: 13 residues. Trimming removed 4 bases from V and 5 bases from J, with 13 bases in between. Germline CDR1 SGHRS, CDR2 YFSETQ. This CDR3 reads CASSLGQMNEQYF. DNA of the CDR3: TGCGCCAGCAGCCTAGGACAGATGAACGAGCAGTACTTC.

This clonotype showed up just a few times. The J gene is TRBJ2-5, the V gene TRBV5-1; D gene unclear. CDR1 and CDR2 (germline): SGHRS, YFSETQ. Deletions cut 5 bases from V and 2 bases from J, with 19 bases between. The CDR3 runs 16 residues. The CDR3 reads CASRMQAGVLQETQYF. The CDR3 nucleotides read TGCGCCAGCAGGATGCAGGCTGGGGTTCTTCAAGAGACCCAGTACTTC.

The chain links TRBV5-1 to TRBJ2-1; D is tentatively TRBD1 or TRBD2 (5 bases each). CDR3 length: 17 residues. The V end lost 9 bases, the J end lost 2 bases, and 24 bases lay between the germline ends. Germline V gene lookup returns CDR1 SGHRS and CDR2 YFSETQ. The CDR3 region has the DNA TGCGCCACCCAGCTTGCTCCCAGGGACGGCCCCTACAATGAGCAGTTCTTC. It translates to CATQLAPRDGPYNEQFF.

In this sample, this clonotype turned up a few times. The chain links TRBV5-5 to TRBJ1-1, with D possibly TRBD1 on 6 matching bases. The CDR3 totals 11 residues. Trimming removed 7 bases at V and 11 bases at J, with 15 bases between. Looked up from germline, CDR1 is SGHKS and CDR2 is YYEKEE (reference sequence). This CDR3 is CASGTTGQAFF. The CDR3 bases are TGTGCCAGCGGAACAACAGGGCAGGCTTTCTTT.

CDR3 sequence reads: CASGQETDSPLHF. The CDR3 DNA sequence: TGTGCCAGCGGACAGGAGACAGATTCACCCCTCCACTTT. The chain carries TRBV7-3 and TRBJ1-6, with 7 bases matching TRBD1. This CDR3 has 13 amino acids. Germline-derived CDR1 and CDR2 are SGHTA and FQGTGA. Unmatched junction bases numbered 6, after V lost 8 bases and J lost 8 bases.

The chain has TRBV4-3 and TRBJ2-5; no definite D call. The CDR3 runs to 17 residues. Deletions cut 0 bases from V and 1 base from J, with 15 bases between. Germline loops: CDR1 LGHNA, CDR2 YSLEER. The CDR3 DNA reads TGCGCCAGCAGCCAAGATTTAACCGTGTCGCCCCAAGAGACCCAGTACTTC. Encoded protein: CASSQDLTVSPQETQYF.

This clonotype has at least ten counts. J is TRBJ2-3 and V is TRBV5-1; D remains unclear. V lost 4 bases and J 4 bases, leaving 10 bases between the germline ends. The length of the CDR3 is 13 residues. From germline, CDR1 is SGHRS and CDR2 YFSETQ. The CDR3 DNA reads as TGCGCCAGCAGCGACATCCCAGCAGATACGCAGTATTTT. This encodes CASSDIPADTQYF.